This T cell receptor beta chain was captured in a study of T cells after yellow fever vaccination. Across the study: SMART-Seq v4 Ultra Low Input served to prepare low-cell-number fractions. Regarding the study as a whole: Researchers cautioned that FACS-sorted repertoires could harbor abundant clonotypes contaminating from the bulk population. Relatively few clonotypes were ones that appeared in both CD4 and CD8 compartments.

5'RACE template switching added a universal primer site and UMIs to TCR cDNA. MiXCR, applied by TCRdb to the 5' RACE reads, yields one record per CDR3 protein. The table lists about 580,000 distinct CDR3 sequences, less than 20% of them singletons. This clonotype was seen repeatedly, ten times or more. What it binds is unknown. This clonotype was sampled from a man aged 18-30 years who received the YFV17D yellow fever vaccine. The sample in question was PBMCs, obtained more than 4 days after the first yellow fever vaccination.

CDR3 amino acids: CASSPREATDTQYF. CDR3 coding DNA: TGTGCCAGCAGTCCGAGGGAGGCCACAGATACGCAGTATTTT. The chain uses TRBV12-3 or TRBV12-4 and TRBJ2-3; tentative D call: TRBD2 (6 bases). V was clipped by 5 bases and J by 2 bases, with 11 bases between them. This CDR3 has 14 amino acids.